This T cell receptor beta chain was found in a study of long-term antiretroviral therapy in people with HIV. The assay used was immunoSEQ (version v3.0), run at survey level. Assay used: immunoSEQ multiplex PCR; TCRdb lists only in-frame clones, some missing. This sample carries about 22,000 clones, approximately 86% of them seen once, and the ten largest clones take roughly 5%. The CDR3 has 16 residues. Per germline, CDR1 SEHNR and CDR2 FQNEAQ (reference sequence). With 1 base clipped from V and 4 bases from J, the junction kept 9 bases outside the gene matches. The TCR sequence derives from a man aged 55 to 70 with HIV. This rearrangement joins TRBV7-9 to TRBJ1-2; 7 positions match TRBD1. The input for sequencing was unsorted PBMCs, taken 1.3 years after starting antiretroviral therapy. CDR3 sequence: CASSLEFDRVGYGYTF. DNA for the CDR3: TGTGCCAGCAGCTTAGAATTTGACAGGGTAGGCTATGGCTACACCTTC.